The 29 T cell receptor beta chains presented below share a single source sample, sequenced in a study of blood T cells in healthy people across ages (dated by TCRdb to between 2014 and 2017). Libraries came from 5' RACE. This sample was sequenced with an Illumina HiSeq 2500. A second PCR of about 6 to 11 cycles was performed with a sample-barcoded 5' primer and a J-beta primer mix. The raw public data were reprocessed by TCRdb itself: fastp quality trimming at Q25, MiXCR clonotype calling, in-frame beta chains only. Merged by CDR3 protein, the rows form single entries marked with the most common genes and DNA. The sample table contains roughly 2 million distinct CDR3 sequences; only one count was recorded for less than 50% of them. The top ten hold approximately 2% of the sample. The sequenced sample was blood. Receptors were obtained from a woman aged 40 to 49 in good health.

This chain uses TRBV6-6 with TRBJ1-5, with TRBD1 identical over 7 bases. This CDR3 contains 16 residues. The germline gives CDR1 MNHNY, CDR2 SVGAGI (reference sequence). V shed 6 bases, J shed 0 bases, and the junction held 8 bases outside the gene matches. The chain's CDR3 is CASRRDRTNSNQPQHF. CDR3 coding DNA: TGTGCCAGCAGACGGGACAGAACAAATAGCAATCAGCCCCAGCATTTT.

This clonotype was observed a handful of times. The chain joins TRBV6-5 to TRBJ1-2, with a possible D match to TRBD1 (5 bases). The V gene's germline CDR1 is MNHEY and CDR2 SVGAGI. CDR3 length: 15 amino acids. V was cut by 2 bases and J by 3 bases, with 13 bases left in between. CDR3 amino acids: CASSYRTSGDYGYTF. As DNA, the CDR3 is TGTGCCAGCAGTTACCGGACATCTGGGGACTATGGCTACACCTTC.

This chain uses TRBV7-2 with TRBJ2-5; D perhaps matches TRBD1 (5 bases). With 2 bases removed from V and 5 bases from J, the gap between germline ends came to 12 bases. The CDR3 is made up of 14 amino acids. The germline CDR1 and CDR2 sequences are SGHTA and FQGNSA. In DNA form, the CDR3 reads TGTGCCAGCAGCTTATTGGCTGCAGGGGAGACCCAGTACTTC. Translation gives CASSLLAAGETQYF.

This chain links TRBV3-1 with TRBJ2-1; 8 bases line up with TRBD2. Germline V gives CDR1 LGHDT, CDR2 YNNKEL (reference sequence). This CDR3 contains 16 residues. The J segment lost 15 bases and the V segment lost 0 bases, leaving 16 bases of the junction unmatched. In DNA form, the CDR3 reads TGTGCCAGCAGCCAAGATGAGGTTTGGGCGGGGGGTCGGTTGTTCTTC. This translates into CASSQDEVWAGGRLFF.

The chain uses TRBV6-1 and TRBJ2-3; D assignment may be TRBD1 or TRBD2 (5 bases each). The CDR3 length is 16 residues. V was shortened by 5 bases and J by 5 bases, with 20 bases between the two germline ends. Germline V lookup: CDR1 MNHNS, CDR2 SASEGT. The CDR3 region has the DNA TGTGCCAGCAGTCCGGATCCCCTAGGGGACGGAGATACGCAGTATTTT. Translating gives CASSPDPLGDGDTQYF.

The chain has TRBV5-6 and TRBJ2-7; D possibly corresponds to TRBD1 (6 bases). Germline V gene sequence: CDR1 SGHDT, CDR2 YYEEEE. Trimming stripped 2 bases from V and 7 bases from J, with 22 bases between. The CDR3 contains 16 residues. The CDR3 DNA follows: TGTGCCAGCAGCTTAAGTCCAGCCATGAGGGGGAATGAGCAGTACTTC. Translation: CASSLSPAMRGNEQYF.

With regard to this clonotype: One junction end disagrees with the germline gene, perhaps due to a read error. The chain links TRBV11-2 to TRBJ2-3; D might be TRBD1 (6 bases). Germline CDR1 and CDR2: SGHAT and FQNNGV. This CDR3 comprises 15 residues. CDR3 amino acids: CAGSMDSSSTDTQYF. The CDR3 coding sequence is TGTGCCGGCAGCATGGACAGCTCTAGCACAGATACGCAGTATTTT. The full variable domain, its missing parts supplied by reference TRBV11-2 and TRBJ2-3, is EAGVAQSPRYKIIEKRQSVAFWCNPISGHATLYWYQQILGQGPKLLIQFQNNGVVDDSQLPKDRFSAERLKGVDSTLKIQPAKLEDSAVYLCAGSMDSSSTDTQYFGPGTRLTVL.

V usage is TRBV6-2 or TRBV6-3 and J usage is TRBJ1-2; 7 nucleotides agree with TRBD1. The CDR3 consists of 14 residues. Germline lookup yields CDR1 MNHEY and CDR2 SVGEGT. Trimming took 6 bases from V and 5 from J; bases not matched to a gene: 9. The CDR3 nucleotides are TGTGCCAGCAGAAGATACGGGACAGATTATGGCTACACCTTC. This encodes CASRRYGTDYGYTF.

A few counts support this clonotype. The chain uses TRBV27 and TRBJ2-1; 11 nucleotides line up with TRBD2. Trimming took 7 bases from V and 2 from J; bases not matched to a gene: 10. The CDR3 runs to 17 residues. The germline gives CDR1 MNHEY, CDR2 SMNVEV (reference sequence). DNA of the CDR3: TGTGCCAGCACCCCGAACGTAGCGGGGGGGGCCTACAATGAGCAGTTCTTC. Its protein product is CASTPNVAGGAYNEQFF.

Comment on this clonotype: Sequence at one end of the junction differs from germline and may be a read error. The rearrangement links TRBV4-1 to TRBJ2-7; D gene ambiguous. The J call could be wrong; TRBJ2-5 is a better fit for the DNA end. This CDR3 is 14 amino acids long. The germline V gene has CDR1 MGHRA and CDR2 YSYEKL. The CDR3 sequence is CAGSQDLRGETQYF. CDR3 nucleotides: TGCGCCGGCAGCCAAGATCTTCGAGGAGAGACCCAGTACTTC.

The genes are TRBV20-1 and TRBJ2-7, with 10 bases lining up with TRBD2. The CDR3 loop spans 14 amino acids. J lost 0 bases, V lost 8 bases, and 7 bases had no gene match. Per germline, CDR1 DFQATT and CDR2 SNEGSKA (reference sequence). Here the CDR3 reads CSPLAGKSSYEQYF. The CDR3 nucleotides read TGCAGTCCACTAGCGGGGAAGAGCTCCTACGAGCAGTACTTC.

This clonotype has just a few counts. This rearrangement joins TRBV29-1 to TRBJ2-1; TRBD2 matches 8 bases. The CDR3 contains 16 residues. After removal of 5 bases from V and 3 bases from J, the junction contained 12 bases not matched to a gene. Germline CDR1 is SQVTM and CDR2 is ANQGSEA. The CDR3, as DNA: TGCAGCGTTCCCCTGCAGGGACTAGTAGACTACAATGAGCAGTTCTTC. This codes for CSVPLQGLVDYNEQFF.

The gene calls are TRBV3-1 and TRBJ1-6; the D is unclear. V dropped 4 bases and J dropped 6 bases, with 19 bases sitting between them. The germline V gene encodes CDR1 LGHDT and CDR2 YNNKEL (reference sequence). The CDR3 sequence is 17 residues long. The chain's CDR3 is CASSRMKPGSVNSPLHF. The CDR3 nucleotides read TGTGCCAGCAGCCGGATGAAGCCCGGGAGCGTTAATTCACCCCTCCACTTT.

This rearrangement joins TRBV20-1 to TRBJ2-5; tentative D call: TRBD2 (6 bases). The CDR3 has 16 residues. Trimming cost V 4 bases and J 11 bases, with 29 bases left between them. Germline loops: CDR1 DFQATT, CDR2 SNEGSKA (reference sequence). The CDR3 DNA sequence: TGCAGTGCTACCCACGCTGGGGGGAGGAGAGTTTTGGAGCAGTACTTC. Its translation: CSATHAGGRRVLEQYF.

The chain links TRBV4-1 to TRBJ2-1; maybe TRBD1 (6 bases). Germline CDR1 is MGHRA and CDR2 is YSYEKL. CDR3 length: 14 residues. Between the trimmed V and J ends, which lost 1 base and 10 bases, there was a span of 14 bases. The CDR3 loop reads CASSQGPRGYEQFF. CDR3 bases: TGCGCCAGCAGCCAAGGGCCAAGGGGGTACGAGCAGTTCTTC.

The chain couples TRBV5-5 to TRBJ2-7; D gene ambiguous. Looked up from germline, CDR1 is SGHKS and CDR2 is YYEKEE (reference sequence). The CDR3 covers 14 residues. V lost 4 bases, J lost 7 bases, and 18 bases lay in between. The DNA of the CDR3 is TGTGCCAGCAGCCTGGCGGCAGGACCAGATGAGCAGTACTTC. It specifies CASSLAAGPDEQYF.

This clonotype has just a few counts. CDR3 in amino acids: CASSPPGGAGSTDTQYF. CDR3 in DNA: TGTGCCAGCAGCCCCCCGGGGGGGGCAGGGAGCACAGATACGCAGTATTTT. The rearrangement links TRBV7-8 to TRBJ2-3; the match to TRBD2 covers 8 bases. Germline V lookup: CDR1 SGHVS, CDR2 FQNEAQ. Germline trimming cut 5 bases from V and 0 bases from J; bases unmatched to any gene: 10. This CDR3 has 17 amino acids.

The rearrangement links TRBV6-1 to TRBJ2-7; 7 bases are shared with TRBD2. Germline assignment: CDR1 MNHNS and CDR2 SASEGT. The trim removed 8 bases at V and 6 bases at J, leaving 10 bases unmatched. This CDR3 region has 13 residues. Written as DNA, the CDR3 is TGTGCCAGCCAGCGGGAAGTGTCCGGCGAGCAGTACTTC. This sequence encodes CASQREVSGEQYF.

This clonotype turned up a few times. V is TRBV18 and J is TRBJ2-3; possibly TRBD1 or TRBD2 for D (5 bases each). V lost 3 bases and J 5 bases, leaving 12 bases between the germline ends. This CDR3 comprises 14 residues. Looked up from germline, CDR1 is KGHSH and CDR2 is LQKENI. Here the CDR3 DNA reads TGTGCCAGCTCACCGTGGCAGGGAGAAGATACGCAGTATTTT. It yields the protein CASSPWQGEDTQYF.

This chain uses TRBV9 with TRBJ2-1; 7 positions match TRBD1. The CDR3 is made up of 16 amino acids. V dropped 4 bases and J dropped 6; count of bases not matched to a gene: 13. The germline gives CDR1 SGDLS, CDR2 YYNGEE. CDR3 DNA sequence: TGTGCCAGCAGCCTGGGACAGTCCTATGCCGGCAATGAGCAGTTCTTC. Translating gives CASSLGQSYAGNEQFF.

Here the CDR3 reads CATSRDIVYEQYF. The CDR3 DNA follows: TGTGCCACCAGCAGAGATATCGTTTACGAGCAGTACTTC. J is TRBJ2-7 and V is TRBV15; D not resolved. The germline V gene has CDR1 LNHNV and CDR2 YYDKDF (reference sequence). CDR3 length: 13 residues. V shed 0 bases and J shed 4 bases, with 7 bases lying between them.

The chain carries TRBV10-2 and TRBJ2-7; D ambiguous. Germline loops: CDR1 WSHSY, CDR2 SAAADI. This CDR3 spans 12 amino acids. The V end was cut by 0 bases, the J end by 5 bases, with 5 bases between. CDR3 sequence: CASSESGNEQYF. The CDR3 coding sequence is TGCGCCAGCAGTGAGTCAGGGAACGAGCAGTACTTC.

J is TRBJ2-7 and V is TRBV6-5; 11 nucleotides match TRBD2. V lost 6 bases to trimming and J lost 0 bases; unmatched junction nucleotides: 4. Per the germline V gene, CDR1 is MNHEY and CDR2 is SVGAGI. The CDR3 sequence is 15 residues long. CDR3 residues: CASSFSGGASYEQYF. The CDR3 DNA sequence: TGTGCCAGCAGCTTTAGCGGGGGGGCCTCCTACGAGCAGTACTTC.

This rearrangement joins TRBV28 to TRBJ2-4; no firm D call. Trimming removed 8 bases from V and 13 bases from J, with 18 bases in between. CDR3 length equals 12 residues. Per germline, CDR1 MDHEN and CDR2 SYDVKM. The CDR3 is CASGSDSYGQYF. CDR3 coding DNA: TGTGCCAGCGGCAGTGATAGCTACGGGCAGTACTTC.

Only a few counts were recorded for this clonotype. This chain connects TRBV5-6 to TRBJ2-4, with D possibly called TRBD1 or TRBD2 (5 bases each). The CDR3 covers 15 residues. Trimming removed 3 bases at V and 6 bases at J, with 16 bases between. Germline CDR1 and CDR2: SGHDT and YYEEEE. CDR3 residues: CASSWGRANGNIQYF. CDR3 in DNA: TGTGCCAGCAGCTGGGGACGAGCTAACGGAAACATTCAGTACTTC.

This chain uses TRBV6-2 or TRBV6-3 with TRBJ2-1, with TRBD2 as a possible D gene (5 bases). Germline loops: CDR1 MNHEY, CDR2 SVGEGT. Trimming cost V 5 bases and J 9 bases, with 17 bases left between them. This CDR3 is 14 amino acids long. The CDR3 here is CASSTFAIRGEQFF. The CDR3 DNA is TGTGCCAGCAGTACGTTTGCTATCCGGGGTGAGCAGTTCTTC.

This rearrangement joins TRBV7-2 to TRBJ1-2, with no clear D. This CDR3 contains 14 residues. Trimming left V 6 bases short and J 2 bases short, with 13 bases between. Germline V lookup: CDR1 SGHTA, CDR2 FQGNSA. CDR3 sequence (DNA): TGTGCCAGCAGACCCCCCGGACTGAACTATGGCTACACCTTC. This gives the protein CASRPPGLNYGYTF.

This sequence joins TRBV27 and TRBJ1-5; TRBD1 matches at 7 bases. CDR3 length equals 15 residues. V trimming: 6 bases; J trimming: 5 bases; junction bases outside the gene matches: 10. Germline assignment: CDR1 MNHEY and CDR2 SMNVEV (reference sequence). The CDR3: CASSLTGRVDQPQHF. In DNA form, the CDR3 reads TGTGCCAGCAGCCTGACAGGGAGAGTGGATCAGCCCCAGCATTTT.

This clonotype was recorded only once. V and J are TRBV4-1 and TRBJ1-3; D is ambiguous. The CDR3 runs to 15 residues. V was trimmed by 4 bases and J by 0 bases, leaving 10 bases between them. Germline V gene lookup returns CDR1 MGHRA and CDR2 YSYEKL. This CDR3 is CASSRREVSGNTIYF. The CDR3 bases are TGCGCCAGCAGCCGCCGGGAGGTCTCTGGAAACACCATATATTTT.